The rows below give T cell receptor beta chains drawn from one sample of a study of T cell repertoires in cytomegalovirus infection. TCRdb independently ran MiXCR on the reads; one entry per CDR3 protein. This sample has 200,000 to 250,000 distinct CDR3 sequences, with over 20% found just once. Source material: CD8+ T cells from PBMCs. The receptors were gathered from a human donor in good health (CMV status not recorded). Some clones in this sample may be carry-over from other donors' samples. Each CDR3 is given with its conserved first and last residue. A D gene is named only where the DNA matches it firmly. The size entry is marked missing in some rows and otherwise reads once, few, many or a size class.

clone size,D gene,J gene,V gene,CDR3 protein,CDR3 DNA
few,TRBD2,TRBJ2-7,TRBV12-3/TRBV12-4,CASRGPGGAGQYF,TGTGCCAGCAGGGGACCGGGAGGGGCCGGGCAGTACTTC
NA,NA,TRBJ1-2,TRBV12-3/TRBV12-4,CASSERQAHYGYTF,TGTGCCAGCAGTGAGCGACAGGCCCACTATGGCTACACCTTC
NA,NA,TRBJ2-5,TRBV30,CAWERRGEETQYF,TGTGCCTGGGAGCGGAGGGGGGAAGAGACCCAGTACTTC
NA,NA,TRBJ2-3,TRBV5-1,CASKRDATDTQYF,TGCGCCAGTAAGAGGGACGCCACAGATACGCAGTATTTT
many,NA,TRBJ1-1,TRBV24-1,CATSDREGNTEAFF,TGTGCCACCAGTGATCGGGAGGGGAACACTGAAGCTTTCTTT
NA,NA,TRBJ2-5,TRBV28,CASSLPGEGETQYF,TGTGCCAGCAGTTTACCAGGGGAGGGGGAGACCCAGTACTTC
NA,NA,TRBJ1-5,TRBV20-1,CSARDSQRPRRNQPQHF,TGCAGTGCTAGAGATTCCCAGAGGCCCCGGAGGAATCAGCCCCAGCATTTT
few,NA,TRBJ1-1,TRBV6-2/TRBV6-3,CASSYVRITEAFF,TGTGCCAGCAGTTATGTGAGGATCACTGAAGCTTTCTTT
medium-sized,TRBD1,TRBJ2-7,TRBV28,CASSLERTGEWDEQYF,TGTGCCAGCAGTTTGGAGAGGACAGGGGAATGGGACGAGCAGTACTTC
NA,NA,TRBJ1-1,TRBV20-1,CSAPEALNTEAFF,TGCAGTGCCCCGGAGGCATTGAACACTGAAGCTTTCTTT
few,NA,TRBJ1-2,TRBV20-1,CSARDPDSRGYTF,TGCAGTGCTAGAGATCCGGACAGTCGTGGCTACACCTTC
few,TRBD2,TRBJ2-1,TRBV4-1,CASSQGPAGGGDEQFF,TGCGCCAGCAGCCAAGGGCCAGCGGGGGGCGGGGATGAGCAGTTCTTC
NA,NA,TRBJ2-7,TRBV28,CASSLVVGFSYEQYF,TGTGCCAGCAGTTTAGTGGTGGGTTTCTCCTACGAGCAGTACTTC
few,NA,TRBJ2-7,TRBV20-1,CSATTDLSSYEQYF,TGCAGTGCTACTACCGACTTGAGCTCCTACGAGCAGTACTTC
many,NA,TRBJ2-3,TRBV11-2,CASSLGGVSTDTQYF,TGTGCCAGCAGCTTAGGCGGGGTCAGCACAGATACGCAGTATTTT
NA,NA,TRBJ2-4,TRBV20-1,CSARDQDGKAKNIQYF,TGCAGTGCTAGAGATCAGGACGGGAAGGCCAAAAACATTCAGTACTTC
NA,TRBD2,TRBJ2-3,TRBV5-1,CASRPGTSGDTQYF,TGCGCCAGCAGACCCGGGACTAGCGGCGATACGCAGTATTTT
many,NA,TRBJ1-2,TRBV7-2,CASITPDSNYGYTF,TGTGCCAGTATAACTCCAGACTCTAACTATGGCTACACCTTC
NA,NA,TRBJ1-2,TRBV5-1,CASSLGRGTYGYTF,TGCGCCAGCAGCTTGGGCAGGGGAACCTATGGCTACACCTTC
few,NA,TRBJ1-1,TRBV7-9,CASSTMGPEAFF,TGTGCCAGCAGTACTATGGGACCTGAAGCTTTCTTT
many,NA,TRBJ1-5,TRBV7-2,CASSPSILSNQPQHF,TGTGCCAGCAGCCCCTCTATCCTAAGCAATCAGCCCCAGCATTTT
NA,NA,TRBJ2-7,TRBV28,CVSSHSHYEQYF,TGTGTCAGCAGTCACAGTCACTACGAGCAGTACTTC
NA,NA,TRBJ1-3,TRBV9,CASSVWGYSGNTIYF,TGTGCCAGCAGCGTCTGGGGCTACTCTGGAAACACCATATATTTT
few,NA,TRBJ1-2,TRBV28,CASTPSGGVNGYTF,TGTGCCAGCACGCCATCCGGGGGGGTAAATGGCTACACCTTC
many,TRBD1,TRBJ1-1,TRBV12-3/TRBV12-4,CASSLAGQGETEAFF,TGTGCCAGCAGTTTAGCGGGACAGGGGGAGACTGAAGCTTTCTTT
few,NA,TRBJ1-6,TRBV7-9,CASSLERQLNSPLHF,TGTGCCAGCAGCTTAGAACGCCAGCTAAATTCACCCCTCCACTTT
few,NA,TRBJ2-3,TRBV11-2,CASSFEGVGGWGTDTQYF,TGTGCCAGCAGCTTCGAGGGGGTGGGGGGCTGGGGTACAGATACGCAGTATTTT
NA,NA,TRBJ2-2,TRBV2,CASSPVTRQNTGELFF,TGTGCCAGCAGCCCAGTCACGAGACAGAACACCGGGGAGCTGTTTTTT
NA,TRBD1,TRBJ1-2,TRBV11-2,CASSFGTADGYTF,TGTGCCAGCAGCTTTGGGACAGCCGATGGCTACACCTTC
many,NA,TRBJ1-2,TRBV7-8,CASSFSWGEGYGYTF,TGTGCCAGCAGCTTCTCCTGGGGGGAAGGCTATGGCTACACCTTC
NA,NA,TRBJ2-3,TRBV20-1,CSAQTGSTDTQYF,TGCAGTGCACAGACGGGTAGCACAGATACGCAGTATTTT
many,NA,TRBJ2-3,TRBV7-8,CASSLDMGGTDTQYF,TGTGCCAGCAGCTTAGATATGGGCGGCACAGATACGCAGTATTTT
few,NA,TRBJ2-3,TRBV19,CASSMKTYSATDTQYF,TGTGCCAGTAGTATGAAGACCTACTCCGCCACAGATACGCAGTATTTT
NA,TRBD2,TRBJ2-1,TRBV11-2,CAGATSGGADEQFF,TGTGCCGGAGCGACTAGCGGGGGGGCGGATGAGCAGTTCTTC
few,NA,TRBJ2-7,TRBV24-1,CATSDPTDSRYEQYF,TGTGCCACCAGTGACCCGACTGACAGCCGCTACGAGCAGTACTTC
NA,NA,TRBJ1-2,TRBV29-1,CSTLGGLYGYTF,TGCAGCACCCTCGGGGGGCTCTATGGCTACACCTTC
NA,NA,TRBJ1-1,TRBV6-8,CASSYSSGTLLEDTEAFF,TGTGCCAGCAGTTACTCGAGTGGGACACTACTGGAGGACACTGAAGCTTTCTTT
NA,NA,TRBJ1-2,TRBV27,CASSIFFAEGANYGYTF,TGTGCCAGCAGCATCTTTTTCGCGGAGGGAGCTAACTATGGCTACACCTTC
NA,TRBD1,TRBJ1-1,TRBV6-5,CASSVQGQNTEAFF,TGTGCCAGCAGCGTACAGGGGCAAAACACTGAAGCTTTCTTT
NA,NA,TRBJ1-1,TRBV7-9,CASSLAGPGHTEAFF,TGTGCCAGCAGCTTAGCGGGACCAGGACACACTGAAGCTTTCTTT
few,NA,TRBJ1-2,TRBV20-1,CSARYGADYGYTF,TGCAGTGCTCGTTACGGGGCCGACTATGGCTACACCTTC
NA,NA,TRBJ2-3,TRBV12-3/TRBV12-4,CASSLEAGAGTQYF,TGTGCCAGCAGTTTAGAGGCGGGGGCTGGTACGCAGTATTTT
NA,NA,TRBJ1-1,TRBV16,CASSPLDGPVTAFF,TGTGCCAGCAGCCCGCTGGACGGACCAGTTACAGCTTTCTTT
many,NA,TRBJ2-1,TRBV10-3,CAISDFRATYNEQFF,TGTGCCATCAGCGACTTCCGAGCCACCTACAATGAGCAGTTCTTC
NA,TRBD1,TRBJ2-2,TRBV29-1,CSVLWDRSNTGELFF,TGCAGCGTCCTCTGGGACAGATCGAACACCGGGGAGCTGTTTTTT
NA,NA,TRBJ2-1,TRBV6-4,CASSEGSPYNEQFF,TGTGCCAGCAGTGAAGGGTCGCCATACAATGAGCAGTTCTTC
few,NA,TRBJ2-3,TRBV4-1,CASSQGPSDGTDTQYF,TGCGCCAGCAGCCAAGGGCCTAGCGATGGCACAGATACGCAGTATTTT
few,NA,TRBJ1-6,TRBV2,CASTDGGAEKWGSPLHF,TGTGCCAGCACCGACGGGGGTGCAGAAAAGTGGGGTTCACCCCTCCACTTT
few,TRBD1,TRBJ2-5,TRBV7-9,CASSWTGGQETQYF,TGTGCCAGCAGCTGGACAGGGGGTCAAGAGACCCAGTACTTC
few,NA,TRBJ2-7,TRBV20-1,CSAISWDSYEQYF,TGCAGTGCTATTTCGTGGGACTCCTACGAGCAGTACTTC
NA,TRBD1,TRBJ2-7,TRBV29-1,CSVEDPDRATHEQYF,TGCAGCGTTGAAGATCCGGACAGGGCCACCCACGAGCAGTACTTC